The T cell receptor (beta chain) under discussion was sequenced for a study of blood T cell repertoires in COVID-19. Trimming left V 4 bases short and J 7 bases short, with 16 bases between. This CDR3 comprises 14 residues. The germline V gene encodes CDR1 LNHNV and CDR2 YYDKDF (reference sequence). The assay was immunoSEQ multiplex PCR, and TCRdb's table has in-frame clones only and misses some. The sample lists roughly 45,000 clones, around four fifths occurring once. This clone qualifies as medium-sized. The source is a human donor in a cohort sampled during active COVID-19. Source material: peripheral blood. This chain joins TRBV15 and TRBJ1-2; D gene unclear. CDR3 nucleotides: TGTGCCACCAGCACTCGGACTTCCGGGCGTGGCTACACCTTC. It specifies CATSTRTSGRGYTF.